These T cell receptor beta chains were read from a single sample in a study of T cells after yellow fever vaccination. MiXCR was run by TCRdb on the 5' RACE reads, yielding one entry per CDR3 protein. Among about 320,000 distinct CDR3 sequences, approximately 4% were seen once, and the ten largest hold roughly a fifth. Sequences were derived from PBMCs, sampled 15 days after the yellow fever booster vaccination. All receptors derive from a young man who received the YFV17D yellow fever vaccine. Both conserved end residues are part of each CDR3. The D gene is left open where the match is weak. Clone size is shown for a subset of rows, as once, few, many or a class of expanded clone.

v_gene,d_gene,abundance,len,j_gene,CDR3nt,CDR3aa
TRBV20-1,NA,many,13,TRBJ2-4,TGCAGTGCGTCGACAGGAGCCAAAAACATTCAGTACTTC,CSASTGAKNIQYF
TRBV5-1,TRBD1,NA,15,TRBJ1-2,TGCGCCAGCAGCCTTATCAGCACAGGGGGCTATGGCTACACCTTC,CASSLISTGGYGYTF
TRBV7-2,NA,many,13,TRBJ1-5,TGTGCCAGCAGCTTCTCTGGCAGTCAGCCCCAGCATTTT,CASSFSGSQPQHF
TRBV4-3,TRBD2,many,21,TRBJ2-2,TGCGCCAGCAGCCAAGTGATTTACGGGGGGGCTTTCCGTCCGGACACCGGGGAGCTGTTTTTT,CASSQVIYGGAFRPDTGELFF
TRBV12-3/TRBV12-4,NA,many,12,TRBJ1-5,TGTGCCAGCACGCAGGAAAATCAGCCCCAGCATTTT,CASTQENQPQHF
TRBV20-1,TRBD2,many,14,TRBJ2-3,TGCAGTGCTCGGTGGGGGGGACCCGGCGATACGCAGTATTTT,CSARWGGPGDTQYF
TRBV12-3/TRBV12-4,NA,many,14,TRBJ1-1,TGTGCCAGCAGCCGGCTAGGCATGAACACTGAAGCTTTCTTT,CASSRLGMNTEAFF
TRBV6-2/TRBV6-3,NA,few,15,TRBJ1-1,TGTGCCAGCAGTTACGCCGGAAGGCGGGCGACTGAAGCTTTCTTT,CASSYAGRRATEAFF
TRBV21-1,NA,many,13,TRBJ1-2,TGTGCCAGCAGCAAAGTAGGGGGGGGCGGCTACACCTTC,CASSKVGGGGYTF
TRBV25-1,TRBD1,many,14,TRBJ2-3,TGTGCCAGCAGCGACAGGGGGCGACCAGATACGCAGTATTTT,CASSDRGRPDTQYF
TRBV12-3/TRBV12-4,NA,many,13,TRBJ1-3,TGTGCCAGCTTGTCCGGGACTGGAAACACCATATATTTT,CASLSGTGNTIYF
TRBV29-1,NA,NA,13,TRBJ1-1,TGCAGCGTTTTTTATCGGGAGAACACTGAAGCTTTCTTT,CSVFYRENTEAFF
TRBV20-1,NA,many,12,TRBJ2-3,TGCAGTGCCGCCCGTCTGGGGGATACGCAGTATTTT,CSAARLGDTQYF
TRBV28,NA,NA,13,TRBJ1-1,TGTGCCAGCAGTGGGCGGGGCGGCCCTGAAGCTTTCTTT,CASSGRGGPEAFF
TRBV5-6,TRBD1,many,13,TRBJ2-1,TGTGCCAGCAGCTCGCTGACAGGGTTAGAGCAGTTCTTC,CASSSLTGLEQFF
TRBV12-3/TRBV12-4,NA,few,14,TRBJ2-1,TGTGCCAGCAGTGCCGGACACGGGAACAATGAGCAGTTCTTC,CASSAGHGNNEQFF
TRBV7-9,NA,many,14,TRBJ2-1,TGTGCCAGCAGCTTAGCTATTGGGACCAATGAGCAGTTCTTC,CASSLAIGTNEQFF
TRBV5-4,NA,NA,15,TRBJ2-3,TGTGCCAGCAGCTTGGTGTCTAGGAGCACAGATACGCAGTATTTT,CASSLVSRSTDTQYF
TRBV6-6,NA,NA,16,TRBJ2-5,TGTGCCAGCAGTTACCCAACGGCACAGGCCCAAGAGACCCAGTACTTC,CASSYPTAQAQETQYF
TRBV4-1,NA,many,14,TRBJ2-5,TGCGCCAGCAGCCAAGCAACAGTCCGCGAGACCCAGTACTTC,CASSQATVRETQYF
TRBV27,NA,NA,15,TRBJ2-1,TGTGCCAGCAGTCCCATAGTAGGCTCCTACAATGAGCAGTTCTTC,CASSPIVGSYNEQFF
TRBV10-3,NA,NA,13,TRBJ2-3,TGTGCCATCACTCCCAGTGGCACAGATACGCAGTATTTT,CAITPSGTDTQYF
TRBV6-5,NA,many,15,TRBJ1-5,TGTGCCAGCAGCAAATTAAACCCAGGGTTTCAGCCCCAGCATTTT,CASSKLNPGFQPQHF
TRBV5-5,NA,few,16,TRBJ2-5,TGTGCCAGCAGCTTGGACCTTTTCGGGCGGGCAGAGACCCAGTACTTC,CASSLDLFGRAETQYF
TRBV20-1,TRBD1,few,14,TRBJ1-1,TGCAGTGCTAGAACAGGGGACATGAACACTGAAGCTTTCTTT,CSARTGDMNTEAFF
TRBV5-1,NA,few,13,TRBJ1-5,TGCGCCAGCAGCTTGTACTTGGATCAGCCCCAGCATTTT,CASSLYLDQPQHF
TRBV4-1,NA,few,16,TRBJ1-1,TGCGCCAGCAGCCAAGAAAGTGGGGTTGTGAACACTGAAGCTTTCTTT,CASSQESGVVNTEAFF
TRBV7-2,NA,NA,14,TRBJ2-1,TGTGCCAGCAGCCCCTCACAGGGCTACAATGAGCAGTTCTTC,CASSPSQGYNEQFF
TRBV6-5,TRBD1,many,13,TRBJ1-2,TGTGCCAGCAGTTACGGAGGGGGCAATGGCTACACCTTC,CASSYGGGNGYTF
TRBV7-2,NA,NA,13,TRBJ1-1,TGTGCCAGCAGAAATAGTGGGGTAGCTGAAGCTTTCTTT,CASRNSGVAEAFF